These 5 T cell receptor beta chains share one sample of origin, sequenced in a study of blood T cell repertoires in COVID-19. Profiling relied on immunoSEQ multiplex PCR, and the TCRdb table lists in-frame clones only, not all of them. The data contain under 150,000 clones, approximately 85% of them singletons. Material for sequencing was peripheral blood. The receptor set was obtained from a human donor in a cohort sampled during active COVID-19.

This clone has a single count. The CDR3 spells CASSETGARGYTF. CDR3 nucleotides: TGTGCCAGCAGCGAAACAGGGGCGCGTGGCTACACCTTC. The genes are TRBV3-1 (or the pseudogene TRBV3-2) and TRBJ1-2; 7 bases agree with TRBD1. From germline, CDR1 is LGHDT and CDR2 YNNKEL (reference sequence). The CDR3 is 13 amino acids. Unmatched junction bases numbered 7, after V lost 5 bases and J lost 7 bases.

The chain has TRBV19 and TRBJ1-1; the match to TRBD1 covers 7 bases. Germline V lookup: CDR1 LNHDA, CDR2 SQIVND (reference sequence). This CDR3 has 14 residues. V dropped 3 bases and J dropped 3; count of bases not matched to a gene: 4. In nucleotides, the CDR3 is TGTGCCAGTAGTATTACAGGGGTGGACACTGAAGCTTTCTTT. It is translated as CASSITGVDTEAFF.

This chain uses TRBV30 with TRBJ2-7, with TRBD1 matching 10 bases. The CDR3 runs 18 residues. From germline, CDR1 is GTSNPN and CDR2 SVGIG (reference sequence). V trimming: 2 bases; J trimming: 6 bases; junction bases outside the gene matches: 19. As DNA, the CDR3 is TGTGCCTGGAGTTCGACCGAGAGGACAGGGGGAGTGGGGTCCGAGCAGTACGTC. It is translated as CAWSSTERTGGVGSEQYV.

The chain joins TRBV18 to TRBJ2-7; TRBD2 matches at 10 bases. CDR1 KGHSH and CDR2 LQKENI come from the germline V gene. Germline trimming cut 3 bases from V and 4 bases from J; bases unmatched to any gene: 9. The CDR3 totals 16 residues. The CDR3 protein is CASSPFSSGGFYEQYF. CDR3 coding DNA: TGTGCCAGCTCACCCTTCTCTAGCGGGGGATTTTACGAGCAGTACTTC. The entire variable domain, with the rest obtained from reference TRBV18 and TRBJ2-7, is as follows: NAGVMQNPRHLVRRRGQEARLRCSPMKGHSHVYWYRQLPEEGLKFMVYLQKENIIDESGMPKERFSAEFPKEGPSILRIQQVVRGDSAAYFCASSPFSSGGFYEQYFGPGTRLTVT.

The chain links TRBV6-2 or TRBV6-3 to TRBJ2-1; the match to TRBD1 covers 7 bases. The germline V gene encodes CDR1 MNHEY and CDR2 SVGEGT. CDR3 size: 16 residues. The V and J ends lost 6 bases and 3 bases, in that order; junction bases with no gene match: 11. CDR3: CASSTRQGPRYNEQFF. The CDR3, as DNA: TGTGCCAGCAGCACTAGACAGGGTCCCCGCTACAATGAGCAGTTCTTC.